The present T cell receptor beta chain was sequenced within a study of T cell responses to AZD1222 COVID-19 vaccine. Study outcomes and limitations: Donors skewed white British and female; clonal diversity was possibly underestimated. Reports say nearly half of spike-specific TCRs go after unmutated variant regions.

Profiling relied on immunoSEQ multiplex PCR, and the TCRdb table lists in-frame clones only, not all of them. Of around 130,000 clones in the sample, 85% to 95% are singletons; the top ten hold 6.6%. J gave up 6 bases and V 3 bases, and 4 bases lay outside the gene matches. This CDR3 comprises 13 residues. Looked up from germline, CDR1 is SGHTA and CDR2 is FQGNSA. Remarks on this clone: Its antigen is currently unknown.

The sequences come from peripheral blood, collected on day 0 of AZD1222 vaccination. The source of this sequence is an adult in good health. J is TRBJ1-1 and V is TRBV7-2; 7 bases match TRBD1. The CDR3, as DNA: TGTGCCAGCAGCTTCACAGGGGCGGCTGAAGCTTTCTTT. Translation gives CASSFTGAAEAFF.